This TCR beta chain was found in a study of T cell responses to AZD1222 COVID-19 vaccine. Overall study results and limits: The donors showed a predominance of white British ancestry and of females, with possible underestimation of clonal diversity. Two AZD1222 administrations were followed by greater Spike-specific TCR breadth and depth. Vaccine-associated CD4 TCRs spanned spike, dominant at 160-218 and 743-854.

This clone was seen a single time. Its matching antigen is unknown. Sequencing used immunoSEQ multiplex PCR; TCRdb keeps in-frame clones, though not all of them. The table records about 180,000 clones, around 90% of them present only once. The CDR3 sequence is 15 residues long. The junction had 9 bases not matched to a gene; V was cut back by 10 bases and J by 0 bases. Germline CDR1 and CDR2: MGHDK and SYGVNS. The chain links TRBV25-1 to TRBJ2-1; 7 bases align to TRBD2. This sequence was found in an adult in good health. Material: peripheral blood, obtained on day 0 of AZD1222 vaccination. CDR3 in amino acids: CATRGSLFSYNEQFF. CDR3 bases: TGTGCCACACGCGGGAGTCTTTTCTCCTACAATGAGCAGTTCTTC.